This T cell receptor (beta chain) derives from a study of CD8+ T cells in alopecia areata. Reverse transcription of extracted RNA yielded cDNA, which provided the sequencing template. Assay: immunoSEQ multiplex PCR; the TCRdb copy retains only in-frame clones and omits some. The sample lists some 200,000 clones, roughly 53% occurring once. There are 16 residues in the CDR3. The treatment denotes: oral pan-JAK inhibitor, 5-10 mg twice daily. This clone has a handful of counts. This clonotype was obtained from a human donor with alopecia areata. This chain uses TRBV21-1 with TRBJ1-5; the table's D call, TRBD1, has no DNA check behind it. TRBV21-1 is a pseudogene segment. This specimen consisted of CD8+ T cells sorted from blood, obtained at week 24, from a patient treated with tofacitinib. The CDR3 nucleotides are TGTGCCAGCAGCAAAGTTTGGACAGATAGCAATCAGCCCCAGCATTTT. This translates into CASSKVWTDSNQPQHF.